This TCR beta chain comes out of a study of Graves' ophthalmopathy and Graves' hyperthyroidism. The length of the CDR3 is 15 residues. V gave up 3 bases and J gave up 3 bases, with 15 bases separating them. This clonotype was recorded many times. The diagnosis combined clinical symptoms, thyroxine, TRAb, thyroid ultrasound and orbital computed tomography scans. RNA transcripts were the source from which TCR beta CDR3 regions were amplified. Investigators did first-round RT-PCR with HTBI primers, then second-round multiplex PCR. TCRdb re-analysed the multiplex PCR reads in MiXCR, keeping a single row per CDR3 protein. The data show 300,000 to 400,000 distinct CDR3 sequences, 17% seen once.

The chain combines TRBV12-3 or TRBV12-4 with TRBJ2-7, with a weak D call TRBD2 (6 bases). The clonotype originates from an adult woman with stable Graves' hyperthyroidism. The sequenced sample was peripheral blood. The CDR3 region is CASSLTGRTDYEQYF. Written as DNA, the CDR3 is TGTGCCAGCAGTTTGACGGGGAGGACCGACTACGAGCAGTACTTC.